These 26 T cell receptor beta chains came from one sample sequenced in a study of technical replicates of blood from a few donors. Sequencing used immunoSEQ multiplex PCR; TCRdb keeps in-frame clones, though not all of them. The profile shows about 66,000 clones, about nine tenths of them singletons. Sequences were obtained from PBMCs. The receptors stem from a human donor in good health. Some clones in this sample may be carry-over from other donors' samples.

This clone was seen only once. This rearrangement joins TRBV5-1 to TRBJ2-1; 10 bases match TRBD2. From germline, CDR1 is SGHRS and CDR2 YFSETQ. V lost 4 bases to trimming and J lost 6 bases; unmatched junction nucleotides: 7. The CDR3 has 15 residues. CDR3 DNA: TGCGCCAGCAGCCAACCGGGACTAGCGTTCAATGAGCAGTTCTTC. It encodes CASSQPGLAFNEQFF.

V gene TRBV2 combines with J gene TRBJ2-7; 9 bases fit TRBD1. CDR1 and CDR2 (germline): SNHLY, FYNNEI. V lost 4 bases, J lost 4 bases, and 8 bases stayed unmatched. This CDR3 spans 15 amino acids. CDR3 DNA sequence: TGTGCCAGCAGTGTGGGTGGGACAGGGCTTTACGAGCAGTACTTC. Protein product: CASSVGGTGLYEQYF.

The rearrangement links TRBV19 to TRBJ1-6; D gene ambiguous. The germline gives CDR1 LNHDA, CDR2 SQIVND (reference sequence). Trimming shortened V by 5 bases and J by 6 bases, and 11 bases separated the two germline ends. There are 14 residues in the CDR3. For the CDR3, the DNA is TGTGCCAGTAGTGCTTCTACCGTTAATTCACCCCTCCACTTT. Its protein is CASSASTVNSPLHF.

The V and J genes are TRBV6-1 and TRBJ1-3; TRBD1 is a possible D gene (6 bases). Germline V gene lookup returns CDR1 MNHNS and CDR2 SASEGT. Deletions cut 6 bases from V and 5 bases from J, with 11 bases between. The CDR3 sequence is 13 residues long. The DNA of the CDR3 is TGTGCCAGCAGCGGCACAGGGCGAAACACCATATATTTT. It specifies CASSGTGRNTIYF.

In this sample, this clone turned up once. This chain uses TRBV9 with TRBJ2-5; 10 bases line up with TRBD2. CDR1 and CDR2 from the germline V gene are SGDLS and YYNGEE. The CDR3 totals 16 residues. After removal of 0 bases from V and 1 base from J, the junction contained 3 bases not matched to a gene. In DNA form, the CDR3 reads TGTGCCAGCAGCGTAGGGAGCGGGAGGGCCCAAGAGACCCAGTACTTC. Translated: CASSVGSGRAQETQYF.

V usage is TRBV7-3 and J usage is TRBJ2-1; 8 nucleotides align to TRBD2. V dropped 5 bases and J dropped 4; count of bases not matched to a gene: 1. CDR1 is SGHTA and CDR2 is FQGTGA in the germline V gene. The CDR3 is 13 residues long. This chain's CDR3 is CASSAGGYNEQFF. CDR3 in DNA: TGTGCCAGCAGCGCGGGGGGTTACAATGAGCAGTTCTTC.

This chain links TRBV7-2 with TRBJ2-1; 10 bases are a match to TRBD2. This CDR3 is built from 14 residues. Germline CDR1 SGHTA, CDR2 FQGNSA. The V gene end was trimmed by 5 bases and the J gene end by 6 bases; junction bases not matched to a gene: 4. This chain's CDR3 is CASSPLAGVNEQFF. The CDR3 DNA sequence: TGTGCCAGCAGCCCTCTAGCGGGGGTCAATGAGCAGTTCTTC.

The chain combines TRBV19 with TRBJ2-7; 7 nucleotides agree with TRBD2. With V trimmed by 5 bases and J by 3 bases, 1 base remained unmatched. The length of the CDR3 is 12 residues. Looked up from germline, CDR1 is LNHDA and CDR2 is SQIVND (reference sequence). Here the CDR3 reads CASSGGSYEQYF. CDR3 bases: TGTGCCAGTAGTGGCGGGAGCTACGAGCAGTACTTC.

This sequence joins TRBV2 and TRBJ2-4, with 8 bases fitting TRBD1. With V trimmed by 6 bases and J by 3 bases, 7 bases remained unmatched. In germline, CDR1 is SNHLY, CDR2 FYNNEI. CDR3 length: 15 amino acids. In DNA form, the CDR3 reads TGTGCCAGCAGACGGCAGGGGGCTGACAAAAACATTCAGTACTTC. Its translation: CASRRQGADKNIQYF.

The gene calls are TRBV19 and TRBJ2-2; D may be TRBD2 (5 bases). Trimming took 11 bases from V and 7 from J, leaving 11 bases between them. This CDR3 contains 11 residues. In germline, CDR1 is LNHDA, CDR2 SQIVND (reference sequence). The CDR3: CAGEGGGELFF. The CDR3 region has the DNA TGTGCCGGAGAGGGTGGCGGGGAGCTGTTTTTT.

This chain joins TRBV5-1 and TRBJ2-1, with 7 positions matching TRBD1. The V gene's germline CDR1 is SGHRS and CDR2 YFSETQ. The CDR3 sequence is 17 residues long. The V gene end was trimmed by 1 base and the J gene end by 3 bases; junction bases not matched to a gene: 10. CDR3 loop: CASSLSVPGTVYNEQFF. In DNA, the CDR3 is TGCGCCAGCAGCTTGTCGGTCCCCGGGACAGTCTACAATGAGCAGTTCTTC.

The count of this clone is one. This chain uses TRBV2 with TRBJ1-3; D unclear. Germline V CDR1 and CDR2: SNHLY, FYNNEI. Trimming left V 7 bases short and J 0 bases short, with 10 bases between. This CDR3 is 14 amino acids long. This CDR3 is CASIQESSGNTIYF. The DNA of the CDR3 is TGTGCCAGCATTCAGGAAAGCTCTGGAAACACCATATATTTT.

V is TRBV6-7 and J is TRBJ2-5, with 8 positions matching TRBD2. TRBV6-7 is placed among ORFs of uncertain function. The CDR3 runs 21 residues. With 7 bases clipped from V and 5 bases from J, the junction kept 30 bases outside the gene matches. The chain's CDR3 is CASNSLGQSALAVLWWETQYF. In DNA, the CDR3 is TGTGCCAGCAACTCTTTGGGACAATCGGCACTAGCGGTTCTCTGGTGGGAGACCCAGTACTTC.

V and J are TRBV29-1 and TRBJ2-3, with D perhaps matching TRBD1 (6 bases). CDR1 is SQVTM, CDR2 ANQGSEA, per germline. Trimming took 7 bases from V and 0 from J, leaving 11 bases between them. There are 13 residues in the CDR3. CDR3: CSAGTSSTDTQYF. CDR3 DNA sequence: TGCAGCGCAGGGACATCTAGCACAGATACGCAGTATTTT.

The chain uses TRBV5-1 and TRBJ2-7; maybe TRBD1 (5 bases). This CDR3 spans 15 amino acids. V lost 0 bases to trimming and J lost 2 bases, with 12 bases between them. CDR1 is SGHRS, CDR2 YFSETQ, per germline. The CDR3: CASSLASTGAYEQYF. CDR3 nucleotides: TGCGCCAGCAGCTTGGCCTCTACAGGAGCCTACGAGCAGTACTTC.

The chain links TRBV9 to TRBJ1-5; 9 nucleotides agree with TRBD1. The V segment lost 4 bases and the J segment 2 bases; nucleotides outside the gene matches: 1. Germline V CDR1 and CDR2: SGDLS, YYNGEE. The CDR3 sequence is 14 residues long. CDR3 loop: CASSRTGGNQPQHF. The CDR3 bases are TGTGCCAGCAGCCGGACAGGGGGCAATCAGCCCCAGCATTTT.

The chain uses TRBV29-1 and TRBJ2-1, with TRBD2 identical over 7 bases. Per germline, CDR1 SQVTM and CDR2 ANQGSEA. The V segment lost 3 bases and the J segment 4 bases; nucleotides outside the gene matches: 3. The CDR3 loop spans 13 amino acids. The chain's CDR3 is CSVDSGVYNEQFF. The CDR3, as DNA: TGCAGCGTTGACAGCGGGGTTTACAATGAGCAGTTCTTC.

This chain connects TRBV27 to TRBJ1-5, with a possible D match to TRBD1 (6 bases). Germline assignment: CDR1 MNHEY and CDR2 SMNVEV (reference sequence). The CDR3 is 16 amino acids. CDR3 DNA sequence: TGTGTAGACAGGATTTTTCCCCCTTATAGCAATCAGCCCCAGCATTTT. Protein: CVDRIFPPYSNQPQHF.

The chain is built from TRBV6-6 and TRBJ1-5; D is unclear. The ends were cut back, 0 bases at V and 3 bases at J, with 9 bases in the middle. CDR1 and CDR2 (germline): MNHNY, SVGAGI (reference sequence). The CDR3 is made up of 15 amino acids. The CDR3: CASSYSPGNNQPQHF. The CDR3 nucleotides read TGTGCCAGCAGTTACTCACCGGGGAACAATCAGCCCCAGCATTTT.

The rearrangement links TRBV30 to TRBJ2-2, with 12 bases matching TRBD2. The CDR3 has 16 residues. V was clipped by 1 base and J by 5 bases; unmatched bases: 5. Germline assignment: CDR1 GTSNPN and CDR2 SVGIG (reference sequence). The CDR3 nucleotides read TGTGCCTGGAGTGGACTAGCGGGAGAAAATACCGGGGAGCTGTTTTTT. As protein: CAWSGLAGENTGELFF.

The chain combines TRBV5-6 with TRBJ1-2; D gene unclear. The CDR3 has 14 amino acids. Germline V gene data show CDR1 as SGHDT and CDR2 as YYEEEE. V was trimmed by 4 bases and J by 3 bases, leaving 13 bases between them. The CDR3 here is CASSPGKRHYGYTF. The CDR3 region has the DNA TGTGCCAGCAGCCCCGGGAAGAGGCACTATGGCTACACCTTC.

The rearrangement links TRBV27 to TRBJ2-7, with D unclear. V gave up 2 bases and J gave up 0 bases, with 8 bases separating them. Germline V gene sequence: CDR1 MNHEY, CDR2 SMNVEV (reference sequence). The CDR3 extends over 14 amino acids. The CDR3 is CASSLRPGSYEQYF. The CDR3 nucleotides are TGTGCCAGCAGTTTAAGACCGGGCTCCTACGAGCAGTACTTC.

This clone was detected only a few times. This chain connects TRBV27 to TRBJ2-1; TRBD2 is a possible D gene (5 bases). The germline CDR1 and CDR2 sequences are MNHEY and SMNVEV (reference sequence). This CDR3 is built from 15 residues. Trimming stripped 0 bases from V and 8 bases from J, with 14 bases between. CDR3: CASSLSIPSIDEQFF. DNA for the CDR3: TGTGCCAGCAGTTTATCGATACCTAGCATCGATGAGCAGTTCTTC.

This chain uses TRBV4-1 with TRBJ2-7; 8 nucleotides align to TRBD2. The CDR3 spans 14 residues. V trimming: 3 bases; J trimming: 5 bases; junction bases outside the gene matches: 6. Germline-derived CDR1 and CDR2 are MGHRA and YSYEKL. Written as DNA, the CDR3 is TGCGCCAGCAGCCAGGGGACTAGGAAGAACGAGCAGTACTTC. It translates to CASSQGTRKNEQYF.

This clone was observed once. This chain connects TRBV19 to TRBJ1-4; D unclear. Per germline, CDR1 LNHDA and CDR2 SQIVND (reference sequence). V was clipped by 2 bases and J by 0 bases, with 13 bases between them. The CDR3 has 17 residues. DNA of the CDR3: TGTGCCAGTAGTATACCCCACAGCAGCTCAACTAATGAAAAACTGTTTTTT. As protein: CASSIPHSSSTNEKLFF.

V gene TRBV27 combines with J gene TRBJ2-7; 8 nucleotides match TRBD1. Germline assignment: CDR1 MNHEY and CDR2 SMNVEV (reference sequence). The CDR3 spans 14 residues. Trimming took 5 bases from V and 7 from J; bases not matched to a gene: 10. The CDR3 here is CASSPRQGLSEQYF. In DNA form, the CDR3 reads TGTGCCAGCAGTCCCAGACAGGGGTTGAGTGAGCAGTACTTC.